This section outlines one T cell receptor (beta chain) sequence together with its context. Its antigen is undetermined. The sample originates from a study of blood T cells in healthy people across ages. Broader study findings: Age advanced and TCR beta diversity per million T cells fell, roughly linearly. Not knowing donor CMV status may have confounded expanded clonotype changes. Because sorting was not performed, PBMCs prevented conclusive naive versus antigen-experienced comparison.

Germline loops: CDR1 SGHTA, CDR2 FQGNSA. This CDR3 is built from 15 residues. Trimming took 4 bases from V and 7 from J; bases not matched to a gene: 11. Next came a second PCR, run for roughly 6 to 11 cycles, which used a sample-barcoded 5' primer along with a J-beta primer mix. A template-switch adaptor containing 12 random nucleotides labeled each cDNA molecule. MiXCR, applied by TCRdb to the 5' RACE reads, yields one record per CDR3 protein. The data contain 580,000 or so distinct CDR3 sequences, roughly 48% of them singletons. This receptor was identified in an elderly man in good health. Sample: blood. The rearrangement uses TRBV7-2 and TRBJ2-7; TRBD1 matches at 9 bases. The CDR3 coding sequence is TGTGCCAGCAGCTCACAGGGGGCGGGTTACAATGAGCAGTACTTC. Protein product: CASSSQGAGYNEQYF.